The T cell receptor (beta chain) described here comes from a study of circulating tumor DNA in untreated peripheral T-cell lymphoma (TCRdb year 2021). In the case of this clone: Its recognized antigen is unknown. Base qualities are not provided; no much larger clone lies one nucleotide away.

To identify tumor-specific TCR clonotypes, tumor tissue taken at baseline, before any treatment, was sequenced. To monitor patients with peripheral T-cell lymphoma who were getting frontline treatment on a trial, the study applied next-generation sequencing to T-cell receptor sequences. The protocol used for the library was the immunoSEQ multiplex PCR assay. As stored in TCRdb, this immuneACCESS dataset retains in-frame rearrangements with V and J assigned. A fraction of the clones does not appear; measured against another copy, unresolved V genes explain less than half of the discrepancy, and the remainder lacks a known reason. The sample table shows roughly 7,300 clones, and about 80% are seen once. The top ten clones comprise 16% of the sample. Overall results and qualifications from the work: Tumor-specific clonotypes turned up in around 72% of patients, identified from about 90% of baseline tissues and from about 70% of baseline serum samples.

The receptor was derived from a human donor with peripheral T-cell lymphoma. The sequenced sample was tumor tissue.

The DNA reads TGTGCCAGCAGCTTAGATTTGGGTCTCGGGCAGCCCCAGCATTTT. Its product reads: CASSLDLGLGQPQHF. The receptor chain draws on TRBV11-3 and TRBJ1-5, with no confident D gene call. Relative to germline, V is 0 bases shorter and J is 7 bases shorter, with 13 bases between their ends. The germline V gene yields SGHNT for CDR1 and YENEEA for CDR2. Counted from cysteine to phenylalanine, this CDR3 has 15 amino acids. Only the CDR3 region is kept as DNA, spanning 45 bases read in frame from base 1.